This T cell receptor beta chain came from a study of blood T cell repertoires in COVID-19. In germline, CDR1 is KGHSH, CDR2 LQKENI. This CDR3 is built from 15 residues. Trimming stripped 3 bases from V and 4 bases from J, with 13 bases between. The protocol was immunoSEQ multiplex PCR, while the TCRdb copy is restricted to in-frame clones and leaves out a portion. The sample records 300,000 to 350,000 clones, around 91% being singletons. The clonotype originates from a woman between 18 and 30 years old with acute COVID-19. The chain employs TRBV18 and TRBJ2-1; D perhaps matches TRBD1 (6 bases). The specimen was PBMCs or T cells enriched from blood (not recorded which). CDR3 sequence: CASSPPGRGYNEQFF. CDR3 in DNA: TGTGCCAGCTCACCCCCGGGCAGGGGATACAATGAGCAGTTCTTC. Together with reference TRBV18 and TRBJ2-1, the CDR3 gives the full variable domain: NAGVMQNPRHLVRRRGQEARLRCSPMKGHSHVYWYRQLPEEGLKFMVYLQKENIIDESGMPKERFSAEFPKEGPSILRIQQVVRGDSAAYFCASSPPGRGYNEQFFGPGTRLTVL.